The following is a TCR beta chain sequence with its context. What it binds is unknown. A multiplex PCR was run with 60 Vbeta primers and 13 Jbeta primers. Using immunoSEQ multiplex PCR, the repertoire was profiled, and TCRdb retains in-frame clones only, with some absent. In total, the table holds more than 200,000 clones. The sample is drawn from a study of cytomegalovirus exposure and HLA in healthy donors. Regarding the study as a whole: Sequencing likely generated an artifact that appeared as a cluster of highly shared sequence variants.

This CDR3 has 16 amino acids. Trimming stripped 0 bases from V and 4 bases from J, with 17 bases between. Germline V CDR1 and CDR2: SGDLS, YYNGEE. Sequenced input: PBMCs. The chain carries TRBV9 and TRBJ2-7; D possibly corresponds to TRBD2 (6 bases). The origin of this receptor is a young woman in good health and CMV-seropositive. CDR3 residues: CASSVGLASDLYEQYF. CDR3 nucleotide sequence: TGTGCCAGCAGCGTAGGATTGGCTAGCGACCTTTACGAGCAGTACTTC.